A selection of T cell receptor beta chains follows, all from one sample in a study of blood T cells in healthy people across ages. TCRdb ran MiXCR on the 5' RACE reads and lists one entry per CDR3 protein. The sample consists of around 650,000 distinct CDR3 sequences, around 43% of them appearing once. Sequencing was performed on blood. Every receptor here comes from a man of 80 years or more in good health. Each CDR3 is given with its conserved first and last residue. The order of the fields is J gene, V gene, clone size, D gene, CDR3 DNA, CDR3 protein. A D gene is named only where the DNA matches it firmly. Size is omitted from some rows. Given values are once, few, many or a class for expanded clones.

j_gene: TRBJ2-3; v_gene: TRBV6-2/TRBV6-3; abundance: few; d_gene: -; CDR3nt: TGTGCCAGCAGTAAAAGCGGGCGGGGTTTGGCAGATACGCAGTATTTT; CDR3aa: CASSKSGRGLADTQYF
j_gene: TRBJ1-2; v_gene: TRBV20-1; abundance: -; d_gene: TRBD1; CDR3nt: TGCAGTGCTAGAGAAACAGGGGTCGCTGACTATGGCTACACCTTC; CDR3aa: CSARETGVADYGYTF
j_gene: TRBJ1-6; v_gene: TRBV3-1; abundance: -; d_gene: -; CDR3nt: TGTGCCAGCATGGCGGGGGCGGACAATTCACCCCTCCACTTT; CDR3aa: CASMAGADNSPLHF
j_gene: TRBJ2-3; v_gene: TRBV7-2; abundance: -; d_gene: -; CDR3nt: TGTGCCAGCAGCTTAGGGTACAGCACAGATACGCAGTATTTT; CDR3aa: CASSLGYSTDTQYF
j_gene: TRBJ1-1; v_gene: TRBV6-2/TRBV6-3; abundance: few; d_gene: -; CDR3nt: TGTGCCAGCAGTTACTCTGAGGCGCGGACGAACGAAGCTTTCTTT; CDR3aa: CASSYSEARTNEAFF
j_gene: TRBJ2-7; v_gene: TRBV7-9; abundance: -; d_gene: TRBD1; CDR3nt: TGTACCAGCAGCTTAGCGAGGACAGGGGGCCCCTACGAGCAGTACTTC; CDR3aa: CTSSLARTGGPYEQYF
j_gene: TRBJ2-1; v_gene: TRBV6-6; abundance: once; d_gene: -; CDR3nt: TGTGCCAGCAACGAGCCTCCCAACGAGCAGTTCTTC; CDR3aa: CASNEPPNEQFF
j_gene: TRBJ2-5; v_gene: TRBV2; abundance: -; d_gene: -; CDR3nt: TGTGCCAGCAGTCCACTAGCTGAGACCCAGTACTTC; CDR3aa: CASSPLAETQYF
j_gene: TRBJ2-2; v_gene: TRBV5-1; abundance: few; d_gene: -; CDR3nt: TGCGCCAGCAGCCGCTCGGCGGGGAACACCGGGGAGCTGTTTTTT; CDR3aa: CASSRSAGNTGELFF
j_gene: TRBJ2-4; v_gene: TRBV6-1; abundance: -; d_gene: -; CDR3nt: TGTGCCAGCAGTGCCCCCCTTTTACGGGGGCCACAATCAAACATTCAGTACTTC; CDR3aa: CASSAPLLRGPQSNIQYF
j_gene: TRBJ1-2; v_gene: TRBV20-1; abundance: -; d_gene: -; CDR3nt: TGCAGTGCGCAGACAGCTAACTATGGCTACACCTTC; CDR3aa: CSAQTANYGYTF
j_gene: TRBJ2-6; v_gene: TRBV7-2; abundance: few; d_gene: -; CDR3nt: TGTGCCAGCAGGGTCAGGAGGGGATTTTCTGGGGCCAACGTCCTGACTTTC; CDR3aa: CASRVRRGFSGANVLTF
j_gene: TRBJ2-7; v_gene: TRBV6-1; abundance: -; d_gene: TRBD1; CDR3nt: TGTGCCAGCAGTGGGACAGGGTCAGGCCGGCAGCAGTACTTC; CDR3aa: CASSGTGSGRQQYF
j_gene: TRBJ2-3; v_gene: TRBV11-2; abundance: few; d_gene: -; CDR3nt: TGTGCCAGCAGCTTAGACCCCCATACGCAGTATTTT; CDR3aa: CASSLDPHTQYF
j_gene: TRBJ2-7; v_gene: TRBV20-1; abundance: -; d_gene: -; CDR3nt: TGCAGTGCTAGAGAGTGCCCGGGACTCCCCTACGAGCAGTACTTC; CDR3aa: CSARECPGLPYEQYF
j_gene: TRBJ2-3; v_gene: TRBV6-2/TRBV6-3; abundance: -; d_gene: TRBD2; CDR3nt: TGTGCCAGCAGGCCGTCCCTAGCGGAACCAGATACGCAGTATTTT; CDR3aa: CASRPSLAEPDTQYF
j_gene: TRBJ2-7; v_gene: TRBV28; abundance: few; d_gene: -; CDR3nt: TGTGCCACCATAGGCGCCCCGGAGAGCTCCTACGAGCAGTACTTC; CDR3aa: CATIGAPESSYEQYF